The clone carrying this TCR beta chain is a singleton in its sample. It was at deep level that the assay was run. TCRdb keeps only in-frame clones here, not all; method: immunoSEQ multiplex PCR. The table shows fewer than 1.6 million clones, with roughly 98.5% occurring only once. This entry is derived from a study of shared clonotypes between healthy human individuals. Germline V lookup: CDR1 MNHNS, CDR2 SASEGT. There are 14 residues in the CDR3. V was shortened by 5 bases and J by 4 bases, with 14 bases between the two germline ends. This clonotype was sampled from a man aged 30-40 years in good health. J is TRBJ2-5 and V is TRBV6-1; D is tentatively TRBD1 or TRBD2 (5 bases each). The sequencing input was naive CD4+ T cells sorted from blood. Regarding subset: CD45RA+ positively selected. The DNA for the CDR3 is TGTGCCAGCAGTTATTGGGGACCGTCAGAGACCCAGTACTTC. Amino acids: CASSYWGPSETQYF.